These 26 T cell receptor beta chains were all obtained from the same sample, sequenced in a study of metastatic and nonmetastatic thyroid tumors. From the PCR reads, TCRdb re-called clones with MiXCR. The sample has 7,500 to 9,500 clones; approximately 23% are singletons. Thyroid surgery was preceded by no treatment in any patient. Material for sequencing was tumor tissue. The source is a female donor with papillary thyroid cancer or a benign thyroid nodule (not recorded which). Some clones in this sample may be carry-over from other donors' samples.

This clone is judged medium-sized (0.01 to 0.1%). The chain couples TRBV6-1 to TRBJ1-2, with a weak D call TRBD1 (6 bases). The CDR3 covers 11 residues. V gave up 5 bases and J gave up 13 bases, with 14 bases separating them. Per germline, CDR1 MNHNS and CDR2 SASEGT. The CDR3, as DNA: TGTGCCAGCAGTTTTCGGGGGCCGGGCACCTTC. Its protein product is CASSFRGPGTF.

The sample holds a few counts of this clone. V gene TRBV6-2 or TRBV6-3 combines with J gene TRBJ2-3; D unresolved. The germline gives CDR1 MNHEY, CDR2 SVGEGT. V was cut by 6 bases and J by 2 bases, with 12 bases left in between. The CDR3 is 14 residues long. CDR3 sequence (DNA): TGTGCCAGCAGGCGGAGCACATACACAGATACGCAGTATTTT. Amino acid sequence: CASRRSTYTDTQYF.

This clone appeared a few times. CDR3 sequence (DNA): TGTGCCATCAGTGGGGGCGCGAGCAATCAGCCCCAGCATTTT. Its protein is CAISGGASNQPQHF. The chain has TRBV10-3 and TRBJ1-5, with TRBD1 as a possible D gene (5 bases). The CDR3 has 14 amino acids. V was cut by 4 bases and J by 1 base, with 8 bases left in between. Germline lookup yields CDR1 ENHRY and CDR2 SYGVKD.

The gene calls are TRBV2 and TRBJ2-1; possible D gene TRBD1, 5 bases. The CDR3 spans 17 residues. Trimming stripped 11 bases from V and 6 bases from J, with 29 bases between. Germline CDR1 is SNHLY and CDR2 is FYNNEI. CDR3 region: CAVPPPLGVQVRNEQFF. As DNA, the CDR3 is TGTGCCGTTCCCCCCCCGCTAGGGGTCCAAGTACGCAATGAGCAGTTCTTC.

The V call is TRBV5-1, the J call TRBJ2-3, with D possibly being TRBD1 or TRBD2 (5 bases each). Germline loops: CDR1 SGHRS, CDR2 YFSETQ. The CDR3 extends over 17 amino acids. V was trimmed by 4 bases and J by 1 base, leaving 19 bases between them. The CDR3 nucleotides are TGCGCCAGCAGCGTCGGTACCCTGATGGGGGGCACAGATACGCAGTATTTT. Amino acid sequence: CASSVGTLMGGTDTQYF.

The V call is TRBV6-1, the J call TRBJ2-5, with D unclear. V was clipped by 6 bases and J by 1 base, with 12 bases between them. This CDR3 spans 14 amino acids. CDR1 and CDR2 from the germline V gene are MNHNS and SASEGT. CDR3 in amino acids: CASRETHTQETQYF. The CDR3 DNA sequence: TGTGCCAGCAGAGAGACCCATACCCAAGAGACCCAGTACTTC.

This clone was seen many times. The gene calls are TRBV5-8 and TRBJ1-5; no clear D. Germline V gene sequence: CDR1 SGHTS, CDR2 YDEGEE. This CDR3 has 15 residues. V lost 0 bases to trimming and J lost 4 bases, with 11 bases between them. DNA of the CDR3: TGTGCCAGCAGCTTGGAGGCAGCCCCGAATCAGCCCCAGCATTTT. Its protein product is CASSLEAAPNQPQHF.

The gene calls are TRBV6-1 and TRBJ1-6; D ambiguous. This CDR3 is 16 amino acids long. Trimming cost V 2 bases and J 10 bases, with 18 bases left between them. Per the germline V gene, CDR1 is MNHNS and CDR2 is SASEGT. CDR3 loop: CASSELVAAGSSPLHF. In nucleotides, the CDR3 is TGTGCCAGCAGTGAACTGGTGGCAGCGGGTAGCTCACCCCTCCACTTT.

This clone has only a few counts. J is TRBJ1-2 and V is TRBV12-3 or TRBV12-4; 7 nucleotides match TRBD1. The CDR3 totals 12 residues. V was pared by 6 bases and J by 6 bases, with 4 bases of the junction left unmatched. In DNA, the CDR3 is TGTGCCAGCAGAACAGGGGCGCATGGCTACACCTTC. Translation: CASRTGAHGYTF.

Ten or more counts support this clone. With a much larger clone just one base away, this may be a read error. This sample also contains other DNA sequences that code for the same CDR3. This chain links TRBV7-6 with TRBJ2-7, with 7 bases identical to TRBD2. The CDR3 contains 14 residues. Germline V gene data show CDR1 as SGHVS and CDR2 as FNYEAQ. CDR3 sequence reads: CASSFGGGSNEQYF. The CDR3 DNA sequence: TGCGCCAGCAGCTTCGGCGGGGGATCGAACGAGCAGTACTTC. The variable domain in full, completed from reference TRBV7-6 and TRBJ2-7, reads GAGVSQSPRYKVTKRGQDVALRCDPISGHVSLYWYRQALGQGPEFLTYFNYEAQQDKSGLPNDRFSAERPEGSISTLTIQRTEQRDSAMYRCASSFGGGSNEQYFGPGTRLTVT.

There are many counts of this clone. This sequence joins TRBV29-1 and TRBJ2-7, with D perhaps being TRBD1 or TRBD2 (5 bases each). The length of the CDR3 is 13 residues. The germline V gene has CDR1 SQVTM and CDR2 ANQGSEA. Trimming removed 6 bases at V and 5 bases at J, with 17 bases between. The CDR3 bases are TGCAGCGTCGCCCGACAAGGGGACCACGAGCAGTACTTC. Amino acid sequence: CSVARQGDHEQYF.

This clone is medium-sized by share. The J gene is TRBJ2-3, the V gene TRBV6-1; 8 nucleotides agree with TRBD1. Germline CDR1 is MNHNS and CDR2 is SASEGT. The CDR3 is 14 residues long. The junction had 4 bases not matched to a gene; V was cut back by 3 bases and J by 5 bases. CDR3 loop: CASSETGEIDTQYF. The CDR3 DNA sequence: TGTGCCAGCAGTGAGACAGGGGAAATAGATACGCAGTATTTT.

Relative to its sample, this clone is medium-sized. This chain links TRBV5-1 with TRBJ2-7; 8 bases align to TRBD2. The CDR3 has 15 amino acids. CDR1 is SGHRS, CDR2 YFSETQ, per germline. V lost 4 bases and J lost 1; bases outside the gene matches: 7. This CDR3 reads CASSEVSGDSYEQYF. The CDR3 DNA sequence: TGCGCCAGCAGCGAGGTTAGCGGGGATTCCTACGAGCAGTACTTC.

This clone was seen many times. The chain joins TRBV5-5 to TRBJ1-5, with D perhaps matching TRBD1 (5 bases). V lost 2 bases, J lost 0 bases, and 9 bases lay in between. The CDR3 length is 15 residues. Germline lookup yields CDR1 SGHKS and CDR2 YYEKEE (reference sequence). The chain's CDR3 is CASSFGDLSNQPQHF. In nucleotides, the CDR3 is TGTGCCAGCAGCTTTGGGGACCTTAGCAATCAGCCCCAGCATTTT.

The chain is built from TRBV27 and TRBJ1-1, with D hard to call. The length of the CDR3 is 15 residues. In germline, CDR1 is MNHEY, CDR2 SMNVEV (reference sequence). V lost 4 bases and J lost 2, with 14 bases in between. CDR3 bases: TGTGCCAGCAGTTCTCAGATGGAGGGAAACACTGAAGCTTTCTTT. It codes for CASSSQMEGNTEAFF.

CDR3 coding DNA: TGTGCCAGCAGTTTATGGAGTGGCACCTACGAGCAGTACTTC. Translated, it gives CASSLWSGTYEQYF. The rearrangement uses TRBV28 and TRBJ2-7; D remains ambiguous. The germline gives CDR1 MDHEN, CDR2 SYDVKM. V shed 0 bases and J shed 2 bases, with 8 bases lying between them. This CDR3 is built from 14 residues. The full variable domain, its missing parts supplied by reference TRBV28 and TRBJ2-7, is DVKVTQSSRYLVKRTGEKVFLECVQDMDHENMFWYRQDPGLGLRLIYFSYDVKMKEKGDIPEGYSVSREKKERFSLILESASTNQTSMYLCASSLWSGTYEQYFGPGTRLTVT.

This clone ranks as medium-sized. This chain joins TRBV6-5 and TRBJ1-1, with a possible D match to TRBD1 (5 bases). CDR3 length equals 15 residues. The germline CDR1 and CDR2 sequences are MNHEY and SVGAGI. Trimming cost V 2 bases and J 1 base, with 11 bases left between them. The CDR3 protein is CASSYRGVQNTEAFF. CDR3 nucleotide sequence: TGTGCCAGCAGTTACAGAGGGGTTCAGAACACTGAAGCTTTCTTT.

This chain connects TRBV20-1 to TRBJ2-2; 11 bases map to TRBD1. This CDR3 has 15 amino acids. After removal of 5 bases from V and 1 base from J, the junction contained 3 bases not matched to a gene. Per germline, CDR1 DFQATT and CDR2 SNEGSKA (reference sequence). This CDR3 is CSAGGTGGNTGELFF. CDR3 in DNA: TGCAGTGCTGGAGGGACAGGGGGGAACACCGGGGAGCTGTTTTTT.

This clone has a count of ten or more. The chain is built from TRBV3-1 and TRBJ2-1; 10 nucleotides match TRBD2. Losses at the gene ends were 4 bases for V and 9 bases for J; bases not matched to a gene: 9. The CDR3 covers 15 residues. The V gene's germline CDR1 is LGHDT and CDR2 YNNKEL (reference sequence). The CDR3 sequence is CASSRQRGGGAEQFF. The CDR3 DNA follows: TGTGCCAGCAGCCGGCAGCGGGGGGGAGGGGCTGAGCAGTTCTTC.

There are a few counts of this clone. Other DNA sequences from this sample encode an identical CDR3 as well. The CDR3 nucleotides are TGTGCCAGCAGTTCCCGACTAGCGGGAGGCACAGATACGCAGTATTTT. Protein product: CASSSRLAGGTDTQYF. The chain employs TRBV27 and TRBJ2-3; 12 nucleotides agree with TRBD2. The CDR3 totals 16 residues. In germline, CDR1 is MNHEY, CDR2 SMNVEV (reference sequence). V gave up 4 bases and J gave up 1 base; unmatched junction bases: 3.

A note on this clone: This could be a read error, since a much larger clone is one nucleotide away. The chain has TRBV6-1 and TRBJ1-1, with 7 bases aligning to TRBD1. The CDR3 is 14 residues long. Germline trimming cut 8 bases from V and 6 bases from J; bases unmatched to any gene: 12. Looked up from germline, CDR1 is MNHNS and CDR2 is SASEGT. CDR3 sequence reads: CASSQPTGIAEAFF. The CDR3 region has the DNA TGTGCCAGCTCACAGCCGACAGGGATCGCTGAAGCTTTCTTT.

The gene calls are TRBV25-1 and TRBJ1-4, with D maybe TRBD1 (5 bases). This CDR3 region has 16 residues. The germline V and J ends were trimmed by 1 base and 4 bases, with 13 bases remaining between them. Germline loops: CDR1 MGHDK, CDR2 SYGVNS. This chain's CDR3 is CASSEFGGVYNEKLFF. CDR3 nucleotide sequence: TGTGCCAGCAGTGAATTCGGGGGTGTGTATAATGAAAAACTGTTTTTT.

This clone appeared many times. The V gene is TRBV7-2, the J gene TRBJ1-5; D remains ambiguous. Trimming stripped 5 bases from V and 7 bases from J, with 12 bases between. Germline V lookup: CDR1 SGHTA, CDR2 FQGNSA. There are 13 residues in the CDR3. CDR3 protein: CASSTSGEQPQHF. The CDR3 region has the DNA TGTGCCAGCAGCACAAGCGGGGAACAGCCCCAGCATTTT.

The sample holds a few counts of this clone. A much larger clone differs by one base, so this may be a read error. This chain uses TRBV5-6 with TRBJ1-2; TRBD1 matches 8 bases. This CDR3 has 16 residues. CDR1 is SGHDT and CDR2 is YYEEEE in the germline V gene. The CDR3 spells CASSLNKRQGRNGHTF. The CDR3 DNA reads TGTGCCAGCAGCTTGAATAAAAGACAGGGGAGGAATGGCCACACCTTC.

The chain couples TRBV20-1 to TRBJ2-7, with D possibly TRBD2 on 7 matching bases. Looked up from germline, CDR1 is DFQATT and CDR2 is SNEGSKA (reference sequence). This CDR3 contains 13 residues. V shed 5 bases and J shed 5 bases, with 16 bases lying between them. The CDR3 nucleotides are TGCAGTGCTCGGAGGGGGGGGGCCCACGAGCAGTACTTC. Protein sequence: CSARRGGAHEQYF.

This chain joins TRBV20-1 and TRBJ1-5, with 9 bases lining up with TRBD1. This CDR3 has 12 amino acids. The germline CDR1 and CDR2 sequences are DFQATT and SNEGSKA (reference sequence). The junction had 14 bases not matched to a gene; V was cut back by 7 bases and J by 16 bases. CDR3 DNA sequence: TGCAGTGGTACAGGGGGCTCTAAGCCCCGACATTTT. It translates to CSGTGGSKPRHF.